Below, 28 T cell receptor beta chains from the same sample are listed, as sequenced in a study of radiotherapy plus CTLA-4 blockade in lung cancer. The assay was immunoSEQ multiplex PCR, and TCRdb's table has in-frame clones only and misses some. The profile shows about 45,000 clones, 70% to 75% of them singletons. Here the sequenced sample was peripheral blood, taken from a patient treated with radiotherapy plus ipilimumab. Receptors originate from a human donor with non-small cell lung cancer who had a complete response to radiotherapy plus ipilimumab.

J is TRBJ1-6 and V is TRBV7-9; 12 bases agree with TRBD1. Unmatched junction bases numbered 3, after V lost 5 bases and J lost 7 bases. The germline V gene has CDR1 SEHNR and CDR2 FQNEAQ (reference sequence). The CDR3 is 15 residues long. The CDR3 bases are TGTGCCAGCAGCCCGGGACAGGGGGCAAATTCACCCCTCCACTTT. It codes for CASSPGQGANSPLHF.

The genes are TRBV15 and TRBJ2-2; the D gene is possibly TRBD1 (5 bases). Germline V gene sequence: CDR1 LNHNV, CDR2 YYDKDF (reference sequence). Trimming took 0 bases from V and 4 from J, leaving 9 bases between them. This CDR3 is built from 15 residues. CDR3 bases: TGTGCCACCAGCAGAGACAGGGTCATCACCGGGGAGCTGTTTTTT. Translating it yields CATSRDRVITGELFF.

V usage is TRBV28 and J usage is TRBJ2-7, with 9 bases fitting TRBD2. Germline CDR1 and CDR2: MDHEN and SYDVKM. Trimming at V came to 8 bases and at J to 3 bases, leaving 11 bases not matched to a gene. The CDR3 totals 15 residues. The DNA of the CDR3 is TGTGCCAGCGACTCGGTGATAGCGGGAGTCTACGAGCAGTACTTC. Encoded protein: CASDSVIAGVYEQYF.

In DNA, the CDR3 is TGTGCCAGCAGCCGGGACAGTTTCTATGGCTACACCTTC. Translation: CASSRDSFYGYTF. The rearrangement joins TRBV7-9 to TRBJ1-2; 7 positions match TRBD1. Germline V gives CDR1 SEHNR, CDR2 FQNEAQ (reference sequence). V dropped 5 bases and J dropped 4; count of bases not matched to a gene: 4. The CDR3 length is 13 residues. Looking up the rest from reference TRBV7-9 and TRBJ1-2 gives the full variable domain: DTGVSQNPRHKITKRGQNVTFRCDPISEHNRLYWYRQTLGQGPEFLTYFQNEAQLEKSRLLSDRFSAERPKGSFSTLEIQRTEQGDSAMYLCASSRDSFYGYTFGSGTRLTVV.

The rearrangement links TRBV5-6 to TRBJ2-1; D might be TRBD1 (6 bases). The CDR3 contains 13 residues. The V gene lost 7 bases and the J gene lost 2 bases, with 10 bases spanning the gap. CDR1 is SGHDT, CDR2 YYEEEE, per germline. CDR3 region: CASLRDTYNEQFF. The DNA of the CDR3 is TGTGCCAGCTTAAGGGACACCTACAATGAGCAGTTCTTC. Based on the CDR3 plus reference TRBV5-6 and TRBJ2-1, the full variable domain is DAGVTQSPTHLIKTRGQQVTLRCSPKSGHDTVSWYQQALGQGPQFIFQYYEEEERQRGNFPDRFSGHQFPNYSSELNVNALLLGDSALYLCASLRDTYNEQFFGPGTRLTVL.

The CDR3 DNA reads as TGTGCCAGCAGCTTAGCCCTAGCGGGAGGTGGCGAGCAGTACTTC. Translated, it gives CASSLALAGGGEQYF. The chain is built from TRBV7-9 and TRBJ2-5, with 11 bases aligning to TRBD2. The DNA end is more similar to TRBJ2-7, so the J call may be wrong. This CDR3 contains 15 residues. Germline V gene data show CDR1 as SEHNR and CDR2 as FQNEAQ (reference sequence).

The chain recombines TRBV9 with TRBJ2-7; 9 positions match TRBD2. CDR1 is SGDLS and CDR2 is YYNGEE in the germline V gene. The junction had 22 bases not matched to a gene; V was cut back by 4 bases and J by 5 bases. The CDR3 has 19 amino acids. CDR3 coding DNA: TGTGCCAGCAGCCCCGGACCGCTGAGACCGAGCGGGAGGTCCCACGAGCAGTACTTC. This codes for CASSPGPLRPSGRSHEQYF.

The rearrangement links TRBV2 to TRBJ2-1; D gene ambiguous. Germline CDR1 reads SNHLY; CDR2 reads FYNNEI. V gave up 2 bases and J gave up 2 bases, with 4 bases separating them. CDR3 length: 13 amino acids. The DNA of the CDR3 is TGTGCCAGCAGTGAACTAGCCTACAATGAGCAGTTCTTC. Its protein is CASSELAYNEQFF. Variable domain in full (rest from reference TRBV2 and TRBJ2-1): EPEVTQTPSHQVTQMGQEVILRCVPISNHLYFYWYRQILGQKVEFLVSFYNNEISEKSEIFDDQFSVERPDGSNFTLKIRSTKLEDSAMYFCASSELAYNEQFFGPGTRLTVL.

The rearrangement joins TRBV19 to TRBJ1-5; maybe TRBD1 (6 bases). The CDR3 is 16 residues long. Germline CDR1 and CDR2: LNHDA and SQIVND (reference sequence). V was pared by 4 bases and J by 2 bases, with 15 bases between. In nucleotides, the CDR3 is TGTGCCAGTAGTAGAACAGGGAAAATAGGCAATCAGCCCCAGCATTTT. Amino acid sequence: CASSRTGKIGNQPQHF.

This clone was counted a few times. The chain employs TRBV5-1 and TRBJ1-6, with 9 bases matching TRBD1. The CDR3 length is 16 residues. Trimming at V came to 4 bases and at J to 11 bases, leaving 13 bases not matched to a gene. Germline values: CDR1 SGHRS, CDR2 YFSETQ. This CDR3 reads CASSPQTQTGGAPLHF. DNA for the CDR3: TGCGCCAGCAGCCCCCAAACCCAGACAGGGGGTGCACCCCTCCACTTT.

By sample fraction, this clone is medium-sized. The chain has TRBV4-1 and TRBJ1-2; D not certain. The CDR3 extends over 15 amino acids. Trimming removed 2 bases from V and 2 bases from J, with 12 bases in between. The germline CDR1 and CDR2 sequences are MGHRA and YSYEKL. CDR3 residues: CASSQPYDGNYGYTF. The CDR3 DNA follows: TGCGCCAGCAGCCAACCCTACGACGGGAACTATGGCTACACCTTC.

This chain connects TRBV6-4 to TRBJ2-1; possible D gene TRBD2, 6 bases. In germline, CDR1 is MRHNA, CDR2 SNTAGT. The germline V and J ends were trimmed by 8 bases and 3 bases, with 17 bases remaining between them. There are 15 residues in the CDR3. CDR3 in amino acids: CASFSNGSRYNEQFF. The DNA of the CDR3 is TGTGCCAGCTTCAGTAACGGGAGTCGCTACAATGAGCAGTTCTTC.

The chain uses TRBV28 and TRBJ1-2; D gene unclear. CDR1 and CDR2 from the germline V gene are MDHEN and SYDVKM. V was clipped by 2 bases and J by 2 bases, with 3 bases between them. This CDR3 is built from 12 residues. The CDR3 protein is CASSLQNYGYTF. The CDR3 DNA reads TGTGCCAGCAGTTTACAGAACTATGGCTACACCTTC.

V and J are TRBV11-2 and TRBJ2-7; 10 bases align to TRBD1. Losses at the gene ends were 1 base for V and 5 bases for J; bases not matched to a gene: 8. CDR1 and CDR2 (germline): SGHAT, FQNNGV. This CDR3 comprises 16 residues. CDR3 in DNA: TGTGCCAGCAGCTTAGGGGACAGGGGTTCCTACGACGAGCAGTACTTC. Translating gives CASSLGDRGSYDEQYF.

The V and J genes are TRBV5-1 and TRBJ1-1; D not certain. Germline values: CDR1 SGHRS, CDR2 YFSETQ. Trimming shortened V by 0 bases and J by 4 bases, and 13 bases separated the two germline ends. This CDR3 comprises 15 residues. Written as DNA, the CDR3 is TGCGCCAGCAGCTTGGGCCCGATCCCTAGCACTGAAGCTTTCTTT. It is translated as CASSLGPIPSTEAFF. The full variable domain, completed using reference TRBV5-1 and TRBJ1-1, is KAGVTQTPRYLIKTRGQQVTLSCSPISGHRSVSWYQQTPGQGLQFLFEYFSETQRNKGNFPGRFSGRQFSNSRSEMNVSTLELGDSALYLCASSLGPIPSTEAFFGQGTRLTVV.

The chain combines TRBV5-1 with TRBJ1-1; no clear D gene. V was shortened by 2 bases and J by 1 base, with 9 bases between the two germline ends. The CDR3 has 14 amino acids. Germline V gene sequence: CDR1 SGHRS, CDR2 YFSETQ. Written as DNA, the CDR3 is TGCGCCAGCAGCTTAGGCACAGCGAACACTGAAGCTTTCTTT. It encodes CASSLGTANTEAFF.

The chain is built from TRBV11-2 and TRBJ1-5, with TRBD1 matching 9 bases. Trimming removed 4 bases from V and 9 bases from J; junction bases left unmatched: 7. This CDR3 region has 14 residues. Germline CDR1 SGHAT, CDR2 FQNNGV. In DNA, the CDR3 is TGTGCCAGCAGCTCCGGGACAGGGAATTCGCCCCAGCATTTT. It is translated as CASSSGTGNSPQHF.

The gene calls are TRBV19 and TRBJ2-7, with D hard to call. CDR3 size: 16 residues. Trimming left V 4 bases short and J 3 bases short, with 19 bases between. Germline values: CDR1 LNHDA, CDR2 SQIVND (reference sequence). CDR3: CASSSPSMESHYEQYF. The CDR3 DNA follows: TGTGCCAGTAGTAGCCCCTCGATGGAGAGCCACTACGAGCAGTACTTC. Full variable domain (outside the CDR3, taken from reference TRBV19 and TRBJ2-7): DGGITQSPKYLFRKEGQNVTLSCEQNLNHDAMYWYRQDPGQGLRLIYYSQIVNDFQKGDIAEGYSVSREKKESFPLTVTSAQKNPTAFYLCASSSPSMESHYEQYFGPGTRLTVT.

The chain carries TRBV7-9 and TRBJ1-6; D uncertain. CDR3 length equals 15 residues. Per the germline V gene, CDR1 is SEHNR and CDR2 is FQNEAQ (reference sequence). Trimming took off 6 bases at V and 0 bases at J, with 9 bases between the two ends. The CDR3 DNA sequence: TGTGCCAGCAGGGAGGCGGCCTCCTATAATTCACCCCTCCACTTT. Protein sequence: CASREAASYNSPLHF.

DNA of the CDR3: TGTGCCAGCAGGGACGACAGAAGGGAAGATTCACCCCTCCACTTT. Amino acid sequence: CASRDDRREDSPLHF. The chain employs TRBV6-5 and TRBJ1-6; the D gene is possibly TRBD1 (5 bases). CDR1 is MNHEY, CDR2 SVGAGI, per germline. The CDR3 loop spans 15 amino acids. The V end was cut by 6 bases, the J end by 8 bases, with 17 bases between.

DNA of the CDR3: TGTGCCTGGAGCCCGGGGAGCTACGAGCAGTACTTC. This sequence encodes CAWSPGSYEQYF. V is TRBV30 and J is TRBJ2-7; D might be TRBD2 (5 bases). CDR1 GTSNPN and CDR2 SVGIG come from the germline V gene (reference sequence). This CDR3 is 12 amino acids long. V was clipped by 3 bases and J by 3 bases, with 9 bases between them.

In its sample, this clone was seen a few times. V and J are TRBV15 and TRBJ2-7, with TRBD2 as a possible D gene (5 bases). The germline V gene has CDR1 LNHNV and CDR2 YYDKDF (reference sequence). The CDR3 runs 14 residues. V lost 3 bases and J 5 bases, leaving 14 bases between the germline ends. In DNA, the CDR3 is TGTGCCACCAGCAGGGACTGGAGAAAAGACGAGCAGTACTTC. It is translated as CATSRDWRKDEQYF.

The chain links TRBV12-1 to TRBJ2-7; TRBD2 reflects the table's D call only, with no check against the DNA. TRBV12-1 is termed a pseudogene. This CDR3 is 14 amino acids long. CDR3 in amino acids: CASDPGTPSYEQYF. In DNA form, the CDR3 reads TGTGCCAGCGACCCCGGGACTCCCTCTTACGAGCAGTACTTC.

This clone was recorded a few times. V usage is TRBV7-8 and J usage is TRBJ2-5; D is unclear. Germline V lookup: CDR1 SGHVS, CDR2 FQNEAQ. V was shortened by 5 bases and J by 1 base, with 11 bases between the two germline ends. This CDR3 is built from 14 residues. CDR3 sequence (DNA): TGTGCCAGCAGCCCCACCCGGGTCCAAGAGACCCAGTACTTC. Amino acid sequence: CASSPTRVQETQYF.

The CDR3, as DNA: TGTGCCAGCACGCCAGGGTCGAACTATGGCTACACCTTC. This codes for CASTPGSNYGYTF. V is TRBV6-5 and J is TRBJ1-2; TRBD1 is a possible D gene (5 bases). Germline V lookup: CDR1 MNHEY, CDR2 SVGAGI. Trimming left V 7 bases short and J 2 bases short, with 11 bases between. The CDR3 is 13 amino acids.

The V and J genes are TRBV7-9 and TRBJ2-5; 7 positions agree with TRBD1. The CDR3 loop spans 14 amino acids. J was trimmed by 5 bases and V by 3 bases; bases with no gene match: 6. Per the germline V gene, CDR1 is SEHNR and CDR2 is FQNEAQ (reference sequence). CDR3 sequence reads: CASSLTTGLETQYF. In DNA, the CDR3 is TGTGCCAGCAGCTTGACGACAGGGCTCGAGACCCAGTACTTC.

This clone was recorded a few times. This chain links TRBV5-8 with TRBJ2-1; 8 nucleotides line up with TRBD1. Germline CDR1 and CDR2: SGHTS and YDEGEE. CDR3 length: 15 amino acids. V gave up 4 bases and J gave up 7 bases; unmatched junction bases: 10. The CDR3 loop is CASSPWTGLGNEQFF. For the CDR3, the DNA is TGTGCCAGCAGCCCCTGGACAGGGCTAGGAAATGAGCAGTTCTTC.

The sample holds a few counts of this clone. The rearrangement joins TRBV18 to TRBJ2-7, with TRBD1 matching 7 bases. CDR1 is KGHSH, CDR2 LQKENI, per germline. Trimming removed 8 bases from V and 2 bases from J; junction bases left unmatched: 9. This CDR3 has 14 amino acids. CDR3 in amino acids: CASTGTEGAYEQYF. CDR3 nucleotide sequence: TGTGCCAGCACAGGGACAGAAGGAGCCTACGAGCAGTACTTC.